This TCR beta chain came from a study of T cells in Graves' hyperthyroidism and ophthalmopathy. Study outcomes and limitations: Blood also contained most expanded thyroid clonotypes above 0.001.

This clonotype was recorded many times. The target antigen is unknown. This CDR3 is built from 11 residues. Trimming took 3 bases from V and 7 from J, leaving 7 bases between them. CDR1 and CDR2 from the germline V gene are LGHDT and YNNKEL (reference sequence). There were TCR beta CDR3 regions amplified from RNA transcripts. First-round RT-PCR with HTBI primers amplified the TCR CDR3 region. Via MiXCR, TCRdb re-called the multiplex PCR reads, giving one row per CDR3 protein. The table shows a few hundred thousand distinct CDR3 sequences, with approximately 14% occurring only once. This clonotype was sampled from a middle-aged woman with Graves' hyperthyroidism that later progressed to Graves' ophthalmopathy. The chain uses TRBV3-1 and TRBJ2-7, with no clear D. The sample comprised blood. The CDR3 DNA sequence: TGTGCCAGCAGCCATGTAGAAGAGCAGTACTTC. Protein sequence: CASSHVEEQYF.